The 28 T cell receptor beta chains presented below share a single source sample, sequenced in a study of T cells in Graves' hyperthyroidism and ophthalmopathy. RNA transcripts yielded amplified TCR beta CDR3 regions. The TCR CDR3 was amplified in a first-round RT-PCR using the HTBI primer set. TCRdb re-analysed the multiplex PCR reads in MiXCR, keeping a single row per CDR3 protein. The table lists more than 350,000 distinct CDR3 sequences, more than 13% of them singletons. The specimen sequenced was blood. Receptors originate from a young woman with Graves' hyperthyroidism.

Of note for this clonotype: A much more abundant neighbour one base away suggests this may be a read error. This CDR3 reads CASSYGDREEGWAKNIQYF. The CDR3, as DNA: TGTGCCAGCAGCTACGGGGACCGGGAGGAGGGCTGGGCCAAAAACATTCAGTACTTC. The chain uses TRBV7-9 and TRBJ2-4; 7 positions match TRBD2. After removal of 4 bases from V and 1 base from J, the junction contained 16 bases not matched to a gene. This CDR3 comprises 19 residues. Germline V CDR1 and CDR2: SEHNR, FQNEAQ (reference sequence).

The CDR3 reads CASSPGTGLVETQYF. The CDR3 DNA follows: TGCGCCAGCAGTCCCGGGACAGGGTTGGTGGAGACCCAGTACTTC. The V call is TRBV10-1, the J call TRBJ2-5; 9 bases fit TRBD1. This CDR3 is 15 amino acids long. V gave up 5 bases and J gave up 5 bases; unmatched junction bases: 9. Per germline, CDR1 WNHNN and CDR2 SYGVQD (reference sequence).

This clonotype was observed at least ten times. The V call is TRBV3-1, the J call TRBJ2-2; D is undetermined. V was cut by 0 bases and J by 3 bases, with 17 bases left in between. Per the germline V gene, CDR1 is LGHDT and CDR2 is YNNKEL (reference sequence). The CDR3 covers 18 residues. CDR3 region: CASSQDRNETNYTGELFF. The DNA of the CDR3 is TGTGCCAGCAGCCAAGATAGAAACGAGACCAATTACACCGGGGAGCTGTTTTTT.

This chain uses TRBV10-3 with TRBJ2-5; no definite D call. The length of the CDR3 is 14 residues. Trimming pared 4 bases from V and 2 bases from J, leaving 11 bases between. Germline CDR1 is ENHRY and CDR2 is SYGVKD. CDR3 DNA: TGTGCCATCAGTGGTGTGGCGACACAAGAGACCCAGTACTTC. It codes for CAISGVATQETQYF.

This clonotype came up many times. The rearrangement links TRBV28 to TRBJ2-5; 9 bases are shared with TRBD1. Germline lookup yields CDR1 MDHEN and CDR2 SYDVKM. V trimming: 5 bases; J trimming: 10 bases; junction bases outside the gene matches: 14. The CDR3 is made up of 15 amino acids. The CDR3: CASSPPGDRDGHQYF. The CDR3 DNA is TGTGCCAGCAGTCCCCCGGGGGACAGGGATGGCCACCAGTACTTC.

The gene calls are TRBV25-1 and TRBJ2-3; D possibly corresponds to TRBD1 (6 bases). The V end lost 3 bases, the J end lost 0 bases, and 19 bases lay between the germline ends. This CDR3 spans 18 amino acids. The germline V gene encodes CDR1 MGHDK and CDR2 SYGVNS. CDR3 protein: CASSENQGTGTSTDTQYF. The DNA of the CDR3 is TGTGCCAGCAGTGAGAATCAGGGGACCGGTACTAGCACAGATACGCAGTATTTT.

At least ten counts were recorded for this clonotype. Here the CDR3 DNA reads TGTGCCAGCAGCAGAGACAGCAATGAGCAGTTCTTC. Protein product: CASSRDSNEQFF. The rearrangement uses TRBV7-9 and TRBJ2-1; D is possibly TRBD1 (5 bases). The CDR3 is 12 amino acids. The V end was cut by 5 bases, the J end by 6 bases, with 8 bases between. Germline V lookup: CDR1 SEHNR, CDR2 FQNEAQ (reference sequence).

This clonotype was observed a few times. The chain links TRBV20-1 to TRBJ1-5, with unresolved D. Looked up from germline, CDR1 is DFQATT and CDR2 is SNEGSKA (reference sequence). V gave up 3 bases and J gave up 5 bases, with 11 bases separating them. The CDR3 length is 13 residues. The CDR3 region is CSASLGRDQPQHF. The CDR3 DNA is TGCAGTGCTAGCTTAGGGCGTGATCAGCCCCAGCATTTT.

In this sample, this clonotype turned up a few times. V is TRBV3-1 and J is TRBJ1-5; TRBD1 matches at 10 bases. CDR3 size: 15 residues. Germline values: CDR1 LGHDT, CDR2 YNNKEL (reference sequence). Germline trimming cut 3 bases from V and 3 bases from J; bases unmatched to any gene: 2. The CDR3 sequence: CASSQGTGDNQPQHF. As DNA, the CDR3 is TGTGCCAGCAGCCAGGGGACAGGGGACAATCAGCCCCAGCATTTT. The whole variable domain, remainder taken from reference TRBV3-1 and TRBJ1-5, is DTAVSQTPKYLVTQMGNDKSIKCEQNLGHDTMYWYKQDSKKFLKIMFSYNNKELIINETVPNRFSPKSPDKAHLNLHINSLELGDSAVYFCASSQGTGDNQPQHFGDGTRLSIL.

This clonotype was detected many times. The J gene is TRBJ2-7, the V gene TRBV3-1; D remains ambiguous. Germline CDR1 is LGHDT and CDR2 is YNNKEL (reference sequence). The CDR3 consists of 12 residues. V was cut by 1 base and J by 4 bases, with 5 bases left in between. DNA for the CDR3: TGTGCCAGCAGCCAAGCCAGGTACGAGCAGTACTTC. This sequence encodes CASSQARYEQYF.

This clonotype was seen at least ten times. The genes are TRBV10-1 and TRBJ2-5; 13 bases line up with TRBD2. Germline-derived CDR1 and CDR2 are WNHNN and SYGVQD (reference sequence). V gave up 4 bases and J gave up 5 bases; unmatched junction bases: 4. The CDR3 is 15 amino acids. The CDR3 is CASSAGLAGHETQYF. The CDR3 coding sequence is TGCGCCAGCAGTGCGGGACTAGCGGGACACGAGACCCAGTACTTC.

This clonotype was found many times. CDR3 bases: TGTGCCAGCAGAAGGAGGACAGAAGACACTGAAGCTTTCTTT. Its protein product is CASRRRTEDTEAFF. V and J are TRBV2 and TRBJ1-1; TRBD1 might be the D (6 bases). The germline gives CDR1 SNHLY, CDR2 FYNNEI. Trimming stripped 6 bases from V and 3 bases from J, with 14 bases between. This CDR3 contains 14 residues.

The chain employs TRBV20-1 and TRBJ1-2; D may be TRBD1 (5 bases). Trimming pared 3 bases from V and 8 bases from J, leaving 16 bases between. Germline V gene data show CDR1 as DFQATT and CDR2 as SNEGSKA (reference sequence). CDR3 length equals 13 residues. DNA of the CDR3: TGCAGTGCTAGGTTCCCGGGGGACGACGGCTACACCTTC. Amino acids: CSARFPGDDGYTF.

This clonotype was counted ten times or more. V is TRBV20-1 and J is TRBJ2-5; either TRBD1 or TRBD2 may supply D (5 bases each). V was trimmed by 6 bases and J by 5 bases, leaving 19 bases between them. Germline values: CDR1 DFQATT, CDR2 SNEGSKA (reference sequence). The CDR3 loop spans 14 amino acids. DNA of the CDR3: TGCAGTGCCTCCCGAGGGACCAAGGCGGAGACCCAGTACTTC. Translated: CSASRGTKAETQYF.

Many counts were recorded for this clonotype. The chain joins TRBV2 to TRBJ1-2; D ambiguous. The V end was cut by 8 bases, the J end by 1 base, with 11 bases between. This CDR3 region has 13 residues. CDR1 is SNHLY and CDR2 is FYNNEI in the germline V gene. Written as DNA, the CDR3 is TGTGCCAGCTACCCGGATTATAACTATGGCTACACCTTC. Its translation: CASYPDYNYGYTF.

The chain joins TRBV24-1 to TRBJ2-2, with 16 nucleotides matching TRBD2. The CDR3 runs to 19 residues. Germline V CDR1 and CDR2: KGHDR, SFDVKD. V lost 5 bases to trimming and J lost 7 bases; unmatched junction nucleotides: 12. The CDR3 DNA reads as TGTGCCACCAGTGTCTCGGGACTAGCGGGAGGGCCCCGGTTCGGGGAGCTGTTTTTT. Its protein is CATSVSGLAGGPRFGELFF.

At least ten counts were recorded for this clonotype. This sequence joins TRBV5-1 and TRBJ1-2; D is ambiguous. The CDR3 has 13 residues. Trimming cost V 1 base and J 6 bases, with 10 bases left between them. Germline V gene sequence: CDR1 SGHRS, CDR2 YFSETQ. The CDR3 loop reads CASSLFRADGYTF. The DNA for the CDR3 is TGCGCCAGCAGCTTGTTTCGGGCTGATGGCTACACCTTC.

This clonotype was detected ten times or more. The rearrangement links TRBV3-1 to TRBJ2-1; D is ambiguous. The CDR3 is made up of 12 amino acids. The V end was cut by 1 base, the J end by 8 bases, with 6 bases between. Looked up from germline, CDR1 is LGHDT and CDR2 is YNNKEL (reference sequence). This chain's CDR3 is CASSQGEDEQFF. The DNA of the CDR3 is TGTGCCAGCAGCCAAGGTGAAGATGAGCAGTTCTTC.

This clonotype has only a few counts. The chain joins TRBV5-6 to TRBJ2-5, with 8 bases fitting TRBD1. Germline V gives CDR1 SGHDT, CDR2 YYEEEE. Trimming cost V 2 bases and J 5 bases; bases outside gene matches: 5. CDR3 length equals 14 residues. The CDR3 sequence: CASSLQGVWETQYF. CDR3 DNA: TGTGCCAGCAGCTTACAGGGGGTTTGGGAGACCCAGTACTTC.

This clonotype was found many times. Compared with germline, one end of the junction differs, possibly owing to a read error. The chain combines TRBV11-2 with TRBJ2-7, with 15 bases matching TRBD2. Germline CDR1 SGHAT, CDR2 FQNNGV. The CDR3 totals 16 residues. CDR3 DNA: TGTGCCAGCAGTTTAGGACTAGCGGGAGGGTCCTACGAGCAGTACTTC. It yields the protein CASSLGLAGGSYEQYF. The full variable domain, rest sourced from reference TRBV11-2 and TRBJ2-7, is EAGVAQSPRYKIIEKRQSVAFWCNPISGHATLYWYQQILGQGPKLLIQFQNNGVVDDSQLPKDRFSAERLKGVDSTLKIQPAKLEDSAVYLCASSLGLAGGSYEQYFGPGTRLTVT.

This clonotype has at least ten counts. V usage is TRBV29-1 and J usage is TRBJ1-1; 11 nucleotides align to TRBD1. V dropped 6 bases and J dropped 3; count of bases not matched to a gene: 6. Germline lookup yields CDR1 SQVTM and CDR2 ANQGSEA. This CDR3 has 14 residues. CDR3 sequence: CSVGQGAVDTEAFF. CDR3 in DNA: TGCAGCGTCGGACAGGGGGCGGTGGACACTGAAGCTTTCTTT.

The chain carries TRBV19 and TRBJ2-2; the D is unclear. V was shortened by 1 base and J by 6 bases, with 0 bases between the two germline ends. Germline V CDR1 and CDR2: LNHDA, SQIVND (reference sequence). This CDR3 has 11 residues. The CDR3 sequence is CASSIAGELFF. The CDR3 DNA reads TGTGCCAGTAGTATAGCCGGGGAGCTGTTTTTT.

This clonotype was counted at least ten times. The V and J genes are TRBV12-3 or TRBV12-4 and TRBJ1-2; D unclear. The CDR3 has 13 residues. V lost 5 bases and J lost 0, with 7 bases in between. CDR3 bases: TGTGCCAGCAGTCCGGCCTCTAACTATGGCTACACCTTC. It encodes CASSPASNYGYTF.

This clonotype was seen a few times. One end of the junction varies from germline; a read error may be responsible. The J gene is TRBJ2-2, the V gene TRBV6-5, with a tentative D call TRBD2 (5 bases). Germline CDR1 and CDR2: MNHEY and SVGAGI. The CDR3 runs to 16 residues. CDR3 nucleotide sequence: TGTGCCAGCAGTCACTCCGGGAAGACGAACACCGGGGAGCTGTTTTTT. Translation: CASSHSGKTNTGELFF.

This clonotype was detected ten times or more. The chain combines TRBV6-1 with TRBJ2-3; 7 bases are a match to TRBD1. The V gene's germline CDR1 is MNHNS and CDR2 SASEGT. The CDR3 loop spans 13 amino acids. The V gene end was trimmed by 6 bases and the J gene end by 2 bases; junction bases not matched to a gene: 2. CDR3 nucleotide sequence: TGTGCCAGCAGGGGACAGAACACAGATACGCAGTATTTT. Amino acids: CASRGQNTDTQYF.

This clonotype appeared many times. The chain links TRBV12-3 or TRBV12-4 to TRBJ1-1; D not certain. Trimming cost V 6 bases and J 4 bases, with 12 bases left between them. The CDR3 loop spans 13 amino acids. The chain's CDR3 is CASSRALRTEAFF. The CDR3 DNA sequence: TGTGCCAGCAGCCGGGCCCTTCGCACTGAAGCTTTCTTT.

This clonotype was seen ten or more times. CDR3 residues: CASSLNIAEQFF. Written as DNA, the CDR3 is TGTGCCAGCAGCTTAAATATAGCGGAGCAGTTCTTC. The chain has TRBV11-2 and TRBJ2-1; tentative D call: TRBD2 (5 bases). Looked up from germline, CDR1 is SGHAT and CDR2 is FQNNGV. The CDR3 is made up of 12 amino acids. Trimming left V 2 bases short and J 10 bases short, with 9 bases between. The full variable domain, in which reference TRBV11-2 and TRBJ2-1 provide the parts outside the CDR3, is EAGVAQSPRYKIIEKRQSVAFWCNPISGHATLYWYQQILGQGPKLLIQFQNNGVVDDSQLPKDRFSAERLKGVDSTLKIQPAKLEDSAVYLCASSLNIAEQFFGPGTRLTVL.

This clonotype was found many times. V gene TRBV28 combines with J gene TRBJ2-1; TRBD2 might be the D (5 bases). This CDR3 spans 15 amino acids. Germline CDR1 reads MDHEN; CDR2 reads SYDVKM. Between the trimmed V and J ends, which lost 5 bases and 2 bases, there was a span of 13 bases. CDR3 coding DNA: TGTGCCAGCAGTCCGAGGAGGTTCACCTACAATGAGCAGTTCTTC. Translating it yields CASSPRRFTYNEQFF.